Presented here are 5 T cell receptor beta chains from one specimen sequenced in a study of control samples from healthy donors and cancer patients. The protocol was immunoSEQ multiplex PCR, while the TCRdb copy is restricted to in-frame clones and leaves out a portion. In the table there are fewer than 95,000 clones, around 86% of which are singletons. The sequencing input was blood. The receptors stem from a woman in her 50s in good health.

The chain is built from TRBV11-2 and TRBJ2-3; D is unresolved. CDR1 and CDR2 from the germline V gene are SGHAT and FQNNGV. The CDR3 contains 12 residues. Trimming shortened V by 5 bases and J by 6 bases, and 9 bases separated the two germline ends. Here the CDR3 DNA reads TGTGCCAGCAGCCGCTCCCGTGATACGCAGTATTTT. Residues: CASSRSRDTQYF.

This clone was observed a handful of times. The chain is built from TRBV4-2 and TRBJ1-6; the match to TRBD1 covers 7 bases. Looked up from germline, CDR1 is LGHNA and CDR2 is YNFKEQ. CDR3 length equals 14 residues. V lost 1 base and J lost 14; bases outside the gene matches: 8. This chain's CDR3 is CASSQGTGSLSLHF. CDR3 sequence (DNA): TGTGCCAGCAGCCAAGGGACAGGTTCCCTCTCCCTCCACTTT.

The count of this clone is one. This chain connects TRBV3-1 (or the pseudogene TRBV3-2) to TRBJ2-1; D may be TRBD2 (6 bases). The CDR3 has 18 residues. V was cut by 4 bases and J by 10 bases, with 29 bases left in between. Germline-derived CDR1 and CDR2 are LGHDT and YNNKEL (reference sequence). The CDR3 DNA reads TGTGCCAGCAGCCGCGGGATTAGTCTAGTCCTTTGGGTTGGGGAGCAGTTCTTC. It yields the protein CASSRGISLVLWVGEQFF.

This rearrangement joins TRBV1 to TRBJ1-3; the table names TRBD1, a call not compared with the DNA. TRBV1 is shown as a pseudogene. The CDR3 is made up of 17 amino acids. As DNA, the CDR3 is TGCACCAGCAGCCAAGCGACAGGGGGCGACTCTGGAAACACCATATATTTT. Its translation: CTSSQATGGDSGNTIYF.

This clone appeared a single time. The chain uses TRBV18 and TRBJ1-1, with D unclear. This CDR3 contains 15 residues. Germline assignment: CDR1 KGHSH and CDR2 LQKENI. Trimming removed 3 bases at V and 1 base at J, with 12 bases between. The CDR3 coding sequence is TGTGCCAGCTCACCCGGGGTGACTAGGAACACTGAAGCTTTCTTT. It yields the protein CASSPGVTRNTEAFF. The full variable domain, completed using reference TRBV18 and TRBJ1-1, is NAGVMQNPRHLVRRRGQEARLRCSPMKGHSHVYWYRQLPEEGLKFMVYLQKENIIDESGMPKERFSAEFPKEGPSILRIQQVVRGDSAAYFCASSPGVTRNTEAFFGQGTRLTVV.